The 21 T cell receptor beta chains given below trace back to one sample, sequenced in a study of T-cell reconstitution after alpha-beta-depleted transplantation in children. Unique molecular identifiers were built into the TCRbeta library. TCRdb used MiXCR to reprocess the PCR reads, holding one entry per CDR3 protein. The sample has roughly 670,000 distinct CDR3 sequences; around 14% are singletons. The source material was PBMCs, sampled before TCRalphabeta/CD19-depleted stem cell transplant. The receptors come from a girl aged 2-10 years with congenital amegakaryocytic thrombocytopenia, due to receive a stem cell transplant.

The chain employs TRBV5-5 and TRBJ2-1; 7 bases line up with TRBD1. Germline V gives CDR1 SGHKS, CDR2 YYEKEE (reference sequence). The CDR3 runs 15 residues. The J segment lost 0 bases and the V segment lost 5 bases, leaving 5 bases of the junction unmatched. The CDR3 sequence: CASSWGQSSYNEQFF. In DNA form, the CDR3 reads TGTGCCAGCAGTTGGGGACAGAGCTCCTACAATGAGCAGTTCTTC.

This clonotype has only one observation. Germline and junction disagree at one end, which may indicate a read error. In DNA form, the CDR3 reads TGCACCAGCAGCCAAGTTGGCAACACTGAAGCTTTCTTT. This sequence encodes CTSSQVGNTEAFF. V gene TRBV4-1 combines with J gene TRBJ1-1; D is unresolved. The germline CDR1 and CDR2 sequences are MGHRA and YSYEKL. The CDR3 has 13 amino acids.

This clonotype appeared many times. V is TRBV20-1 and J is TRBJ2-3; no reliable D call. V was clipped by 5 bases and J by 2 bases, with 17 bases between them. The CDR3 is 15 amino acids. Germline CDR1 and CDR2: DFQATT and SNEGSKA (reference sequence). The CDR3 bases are TGCAGTGCTCAAATAGACGGTCAAATCACAGATACGCAGTATTTT. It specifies CSAQIDGQITDTQYF.

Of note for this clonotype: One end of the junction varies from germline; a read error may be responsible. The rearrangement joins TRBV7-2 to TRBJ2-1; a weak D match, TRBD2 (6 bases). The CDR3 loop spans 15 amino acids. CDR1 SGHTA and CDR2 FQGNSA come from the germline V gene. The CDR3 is CAGSLGGGAYNEQFF. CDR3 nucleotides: TGTGCCGGCAGCTTAGGAGGCGGGGCCTACAATGAGCAGTTCTTC.

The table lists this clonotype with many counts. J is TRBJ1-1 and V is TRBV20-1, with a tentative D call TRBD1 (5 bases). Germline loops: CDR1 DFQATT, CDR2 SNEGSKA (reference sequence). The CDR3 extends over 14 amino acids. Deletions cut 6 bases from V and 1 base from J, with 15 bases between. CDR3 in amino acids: CSAPRVTENTEAFF. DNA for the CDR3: TGCAGTGCCCCGAGGGTGACAGAGAACACTGAAGCTTTCTTT.

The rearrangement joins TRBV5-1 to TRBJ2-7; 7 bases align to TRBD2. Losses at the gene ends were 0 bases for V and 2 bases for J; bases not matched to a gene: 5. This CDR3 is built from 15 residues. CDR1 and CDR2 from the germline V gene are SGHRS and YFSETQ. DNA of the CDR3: TGCGCCAGCAGCTTGGGCGGGAGAGGAACCTACGAGCAGTACTTC. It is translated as CASSLGGRGTYEQYF.

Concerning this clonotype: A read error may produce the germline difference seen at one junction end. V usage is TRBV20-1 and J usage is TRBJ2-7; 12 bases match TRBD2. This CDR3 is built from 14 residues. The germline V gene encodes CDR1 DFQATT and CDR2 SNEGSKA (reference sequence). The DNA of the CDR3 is TGCAGTGCTACCCCACTAGCGGGGGGATACGTGCAGTACTTC. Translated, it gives CSATPLAGGYVQYF.

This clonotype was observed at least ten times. CDR3 sequence (DNA): TGCGCCAGCAGCTTCGGGACTTCCCAAGAGACCCAGTACTTC. It encodes CASSFGTSQETQYF. The chain couples TRBV5-1 to TRBJ2-5, with D possibly being TRBD2 (6 bases). The ends were cut back, 2 bases at V and 1 base at J, with 9 bases in the middle. CDR1 SGHRS and CDR2 YFSETQ come from the germline V gene. The CDR3 runs to 14 residues. Full variable domain (rest looked up from reference TRBV5-1 and TRBJ2-5): KAGVTQTPRYLIKTRGQQVTLSCSPISGHRSVSWYQQTPGQGLQFLFEYFSETQRNKGNFPGRFSGRQFSNSRSEMNVSTLELGDSALYLCASSFGTSQETQYFGPGTRLLVL.

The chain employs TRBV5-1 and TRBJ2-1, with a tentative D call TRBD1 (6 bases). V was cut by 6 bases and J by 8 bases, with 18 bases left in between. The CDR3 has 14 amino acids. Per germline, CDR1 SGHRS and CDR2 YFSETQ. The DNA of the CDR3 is TGCGCCAGCACCGGGACATGGGGCACCGATGAGCAGTTCTTC. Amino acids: CASTGTWGTDEQFF.

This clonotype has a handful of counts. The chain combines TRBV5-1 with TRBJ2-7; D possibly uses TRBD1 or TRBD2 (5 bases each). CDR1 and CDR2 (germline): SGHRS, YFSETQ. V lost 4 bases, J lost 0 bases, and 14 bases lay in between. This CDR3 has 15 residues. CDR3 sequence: CASSLGTAGSYEQYF. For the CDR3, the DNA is TGCGCCAGCAGCCTCGGGACCGCCGGCTCCTACGAGCAGTACTTC.

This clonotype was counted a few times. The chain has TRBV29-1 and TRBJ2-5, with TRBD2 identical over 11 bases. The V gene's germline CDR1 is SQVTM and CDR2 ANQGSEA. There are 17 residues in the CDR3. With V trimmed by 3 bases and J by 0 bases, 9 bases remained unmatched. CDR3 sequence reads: CSVDGASGGPDQETQYF. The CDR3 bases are TGCAGCGTTGACGGGGCTAGCGGGGGGCCGGACCAAGAGACCCAGTACTTC.

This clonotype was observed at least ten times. CDR3 sequence reads: CSVFVGDSSYNEQFF. As DNA, the CDR3 is TGCAGCGTTTTTGTAGGGGACAGCTCCTACAATGAGCAGTTCTTC. The chain joins TRBV29-1 to TRBJ2-1, with 7 bases that match TRBD1. This CDR3 comprises 15 residues. The V and J ends lost 5 bases and 0 bases, in that order; junction bases with no gene match: 7. Germline-derived CDR1 and CDR2 are SQVTM and ANQGSEA.

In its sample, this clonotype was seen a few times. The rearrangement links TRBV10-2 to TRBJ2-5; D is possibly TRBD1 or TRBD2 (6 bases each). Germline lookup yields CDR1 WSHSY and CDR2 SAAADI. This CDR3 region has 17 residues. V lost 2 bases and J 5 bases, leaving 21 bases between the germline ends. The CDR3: CASSEPLGGSLGETQYF. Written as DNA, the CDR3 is TGCGCCAGCAGTGAGCCTTTGGGGGGCTCCCTTGGGGAGACCCAGTACTTC.

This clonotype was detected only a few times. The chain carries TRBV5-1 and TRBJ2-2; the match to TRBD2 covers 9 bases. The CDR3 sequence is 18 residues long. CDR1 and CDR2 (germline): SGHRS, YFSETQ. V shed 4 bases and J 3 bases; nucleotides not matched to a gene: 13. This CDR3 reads CASSRGGALEIHTGELFF. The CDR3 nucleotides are TGCGCCAGCAGCCGCGGGGGGGCCCTGGAGATTCACACCGGGGAGCTGTTTTTT.

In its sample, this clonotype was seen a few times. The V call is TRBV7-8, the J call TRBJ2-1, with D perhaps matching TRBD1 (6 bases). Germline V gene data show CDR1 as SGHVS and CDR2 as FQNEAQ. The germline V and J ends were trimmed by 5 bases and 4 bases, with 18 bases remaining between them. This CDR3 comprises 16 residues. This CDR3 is CASSQRRDRRYNEQFF. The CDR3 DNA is TGTGCCAGCAGCCAGAGAAGAGACAGGCGGTACAATGAGCAGTTCTTC. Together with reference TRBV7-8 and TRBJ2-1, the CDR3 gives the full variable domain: GAGVSQSPRYKVAKRGQDVALRCDPISGHVSLFWYQQALGQGPEFLTYFQNEAQLDKSGLPSDRFFAERPEGSVSTLKIQRTQQEDSAVYLCASSQRRDRRYNEQFFGPGTRLTVL.

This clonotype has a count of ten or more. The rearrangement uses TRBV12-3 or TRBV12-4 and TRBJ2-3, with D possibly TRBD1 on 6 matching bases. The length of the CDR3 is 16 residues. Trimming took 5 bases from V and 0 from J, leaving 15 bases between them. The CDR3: CASSTTLQGSTDTQYF. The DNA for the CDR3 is TGTGCCAGCAGTACAACCCTTCAGGGGAGCACAGATACGCAGTATTTT.

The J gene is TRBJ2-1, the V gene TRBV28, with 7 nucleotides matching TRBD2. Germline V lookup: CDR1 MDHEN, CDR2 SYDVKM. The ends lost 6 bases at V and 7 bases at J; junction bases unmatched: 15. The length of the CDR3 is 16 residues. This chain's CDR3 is CASSLPRGGSSNEQFF. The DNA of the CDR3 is TGTGCCAGCAGCCTCCCAAGGGGCGGGAGTTCGAATGAGCAGTTCTTC.

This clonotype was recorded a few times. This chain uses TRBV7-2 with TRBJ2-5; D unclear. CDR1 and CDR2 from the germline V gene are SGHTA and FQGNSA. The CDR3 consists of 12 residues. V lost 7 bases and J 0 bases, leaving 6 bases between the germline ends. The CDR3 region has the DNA TGTGCCAGCACCTTCGACCAAGAGACCCAGTACTTC. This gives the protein CASTFDQETQYF.

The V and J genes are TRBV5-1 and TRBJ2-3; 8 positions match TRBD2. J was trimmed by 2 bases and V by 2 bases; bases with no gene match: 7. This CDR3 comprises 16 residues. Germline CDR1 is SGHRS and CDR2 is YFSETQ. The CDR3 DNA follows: TGCGCCAGCAGCTTAGCGGGAGTTCTTACCACAGATACGCAGTATTTT. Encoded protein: CASSLAGVLTTDTQYF. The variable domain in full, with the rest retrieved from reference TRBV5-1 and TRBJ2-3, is KAGVTQTPRYLIKTRGQQVTLSCSPISGHRSVSWYQQTPGQGLQFLFEYFSETQRNKGNFPGRFSGRQFSNSRSEMNVSTLELGDSALYLCASSLAGVLTTDTQYFGPGTRLTVL.

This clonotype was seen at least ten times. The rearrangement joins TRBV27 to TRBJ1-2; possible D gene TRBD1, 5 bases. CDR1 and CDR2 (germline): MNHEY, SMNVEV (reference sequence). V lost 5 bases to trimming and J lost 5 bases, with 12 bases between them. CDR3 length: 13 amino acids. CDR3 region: CASSPGPAYGYTF. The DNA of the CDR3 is TGTGCCAGCAGTCCGGGACCCGCTTATGGCTACACCTTC.

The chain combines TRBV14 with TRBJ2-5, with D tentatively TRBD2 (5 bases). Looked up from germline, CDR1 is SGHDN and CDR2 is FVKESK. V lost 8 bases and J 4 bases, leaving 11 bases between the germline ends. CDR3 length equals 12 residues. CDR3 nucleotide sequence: TGTGCCAGCGAACTAGGCGGAGAGACCCAGTACTTC. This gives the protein CASELGGETQYF. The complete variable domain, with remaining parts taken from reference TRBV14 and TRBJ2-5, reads EAGVTQFPSHSVIEKGQTVTLRCDPISGHDNLYWYRRVMGKEIKFLLHFVKESKQDESGMPNNRFLAERTGGTYSTLKVQPAELEDSGVYFCASELGGETQYFGPGTRLLVL.